The TCR beta chain described here comes from a study of T-cell memory formation after mild COVID-19. On the study more broadly: Among the donors, TCR clusters were largely specific to each donor.

TCRdb reprocessed the 5' RACE reads with MiXCR, giving one entry per CDR3 protein. Seen here are more than 350,000 distinct CDR3 sequences, approximately 16% observed once, and the top ten hold approximately 21%. The receptor's source is a man aged 18 to 30 who had mild COVID-19 (a few samples of this study predate the infection). Cell type and time point are not known. The sample was PBMCs or a T cell subset sorted from them (not recorded which).

CDR3: CASNHGHLGETQYF. CDR3 DNA: TGTGCCAGCAACCATGGGCACCTCGGGGAGACCCAGTACTTC. This chain uses TRBV6-1 with TRBJ2-5; D is unclear. Germline loops: CDR1 MNHNS, CDR2 SASEGT. This CDR3 is built from 14 residues. Deletions cut 7 bases from V and 5 bases from J, with 17 bases between.